These 6 T cell receptor beta chains came from one sample sequenced in a study of cytomegalovirus exposure and HLA in healthy donors. PCR was performed using 60 Vbeta and 13 Jbeta primers. Produced via immunoSEQ multiplex PCR; TCRdb's table is partial and in-frame only. The profile shows about 150,000 clones, roughly 77% of them singletons. Sequencing input: PBMCs. Receptors were obtained from a woman in her 50s in good health and CMV-seropositive.

The chain links TRBV11-2 to TRBJ1-2; D is perhaps TRBD1 (5 bases). V dropped 4 bases and J dropped 8 bases, with 17 bases sitting between them. The CDR3 totals 14 residues. Germline V CDR1 and CDR2: SGHAT, FQNNGV. The DNA for the CDR3 is TGTGCCAGCAGCTCGATGGGGCAGGGAACCGGCTACACCTTC. Translation: CASSSMGQGTGYTF.

This clone occurred once. This sequence joins TRBV27 and TRBJ2-5; 10 nucleotides match TRBD1. Germline-derived CDR1 and CDR2 are MNHEY and SMNVEV (reference sequence). The CDR3 contains 15 residues. Unmatched junction bases numbered 12, after V lost 9 bases and J lost 5 bases. As DNA, the CDR3 is TGTGCCAGTAAGCGGGGACAGGGGACGTCGGAGACCCAGTACTTC. Encoded protein: CASKRGQGTSETQYF.

This clone was found a few times. This chain uses TRBV25-1 with TRBJ2-5; 8 nucleotides line up with TRBD1. In germline, CDR1 is MGHDK, CDR2 SYGVNS. This CDR3 spans 16 amino acids. Trimming cost V 2 bases and J 7 bases; bases outside gene matches: 12. This CDR3 is CASSEGGTGRSLTQYF. CDR3 sequence (DNA): TGTGCCAGCAGTGAAGGGGGGACAGGCCGGAGCCTGACCCAGTACTTC.

The chain couples TRBV28 to TRBJ1-1; 7 nucleotides match TRBD1. Trimming at V came to 3 bases and at J to 8 bases, leaving 6 bases not matched to a gene. Germline assignment: CDR1 MDHEN and CDR2 SYDVKM. There are 13 residues in the CDR3. CDR3 in amino acids: CASSLLTGSEAFF. CDR3 in DNA: TGTGCCAGCAGTTTGCTGACAGGGTCAGAAGCTTTCTTT. The whole variable domain, filled in from reference TRBV28 and TRBJ1-1, reads DVKVTQSSRYLVKRTGEKVFLECVQDMDHENMFWYRQDPGLGLRLIYFSYDVKMKEKGDIPEGYSVSREKKERFSLILESASTNQTSMYLCASSLLTGSEAFFGQGTRLTVV.

The chain recombines TRBV29-1 with TRBJ1-1, with TRBD1 as a possible D gene (5 bases). Germline V gives CDR1 SQVTM, CDR2 ANQGSEA. Trimming shortened V by 6 bases and J by 4 bases, and 24 bases separated the two germline ends. This CDR3 comprises 16 residues. CDR3 DNA sequence: TGCAGCGTGGGACTCCAACCCGGGACGGCAATCACTGAAGCTTTCTTT. Translation: CSVGLQPGTAITEAFF.

This sequence joins TRBV5-1 and TRBJ2-1, with D possibly matching TRBD1 (6 bases). With 5 bases removed from V and 6 bases from J, the gap between germline ends came to 6 bases. CDR1 and CDR2 (germline): SGHRS, YFSETQ. There are 11 residues in the CDR3. The CDR3: CASRGGNEQFF. In nucleotides, the CDR3 is TGCGCCAGCAGAGGGGGCAATGAGCAGTTCTTC.